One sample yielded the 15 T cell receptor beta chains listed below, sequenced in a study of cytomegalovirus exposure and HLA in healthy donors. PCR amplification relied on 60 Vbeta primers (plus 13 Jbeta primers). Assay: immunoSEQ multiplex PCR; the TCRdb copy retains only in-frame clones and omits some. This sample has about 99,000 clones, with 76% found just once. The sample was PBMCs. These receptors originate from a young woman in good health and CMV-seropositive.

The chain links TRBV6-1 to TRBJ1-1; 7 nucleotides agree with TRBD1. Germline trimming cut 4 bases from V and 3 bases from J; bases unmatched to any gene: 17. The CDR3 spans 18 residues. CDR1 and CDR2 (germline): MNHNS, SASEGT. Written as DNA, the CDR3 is TGTGCCAGCAGTGGACCGCCGTTGCGGACAGGCAGGGACACTGAAGCTTTCTTT. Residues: CASSGPPLRTGRDTEAFF.

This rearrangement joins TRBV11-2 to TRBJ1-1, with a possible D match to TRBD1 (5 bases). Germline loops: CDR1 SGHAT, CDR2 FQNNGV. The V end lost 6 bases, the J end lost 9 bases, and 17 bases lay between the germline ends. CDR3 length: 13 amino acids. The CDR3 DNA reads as TGTGCCAGCAGAACCAACAGGTTATTAAAAGCTTTCTTT. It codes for CASRTNRLLKAFF.

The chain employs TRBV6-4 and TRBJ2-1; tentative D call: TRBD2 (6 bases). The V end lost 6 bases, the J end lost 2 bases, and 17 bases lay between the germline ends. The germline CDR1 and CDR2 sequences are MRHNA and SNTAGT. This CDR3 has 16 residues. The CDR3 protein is CASRPDSGETYNEQFF. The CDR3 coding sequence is TGTGCCAGCAGACCCGATAGCGGAGAAACCTACAATGAGCAGTTCTTC.

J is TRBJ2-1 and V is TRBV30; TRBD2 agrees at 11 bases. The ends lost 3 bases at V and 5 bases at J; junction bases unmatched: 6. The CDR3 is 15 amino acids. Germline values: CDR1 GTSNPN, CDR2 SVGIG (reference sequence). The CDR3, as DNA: TGTGCCTGGAGGGGGGGACTAGCGGAAAACAATGAGCAGTTCTTC. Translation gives CAWRGGLAENNEQFF.

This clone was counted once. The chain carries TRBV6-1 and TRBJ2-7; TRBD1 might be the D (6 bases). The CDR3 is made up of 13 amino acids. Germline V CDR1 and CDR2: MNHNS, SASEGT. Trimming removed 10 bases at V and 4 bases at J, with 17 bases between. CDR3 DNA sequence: TGTGCCACCCAAGAGGGGGAGCATTACGAGCAGTACTTC. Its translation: CATQEGEHYEQYF.

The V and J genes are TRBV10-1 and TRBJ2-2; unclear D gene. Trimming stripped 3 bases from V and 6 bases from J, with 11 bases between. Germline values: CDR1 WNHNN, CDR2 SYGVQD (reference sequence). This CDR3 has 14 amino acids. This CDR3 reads CASSDNLIAGELFF. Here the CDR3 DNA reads TGCGCCAGCAGTGATAACTTGATCGCCGGGGAGCTGTTTTTT.

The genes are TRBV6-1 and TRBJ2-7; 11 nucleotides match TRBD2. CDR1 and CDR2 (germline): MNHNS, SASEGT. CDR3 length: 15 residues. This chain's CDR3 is CAAALAGVSVVEQYF. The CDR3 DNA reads TGTGCAGCGGCACTAGCGGGAGTTTCGGTAGTCGAGCAGTACTTC.

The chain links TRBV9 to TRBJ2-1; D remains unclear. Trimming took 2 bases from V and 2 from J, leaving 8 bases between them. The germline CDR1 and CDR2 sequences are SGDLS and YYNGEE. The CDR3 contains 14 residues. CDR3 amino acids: CASSVGETYNEQFF. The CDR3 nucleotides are TGTGCCAGCAGCGTGGGCGAAACCTACAATGAGCAGTTCTTC.

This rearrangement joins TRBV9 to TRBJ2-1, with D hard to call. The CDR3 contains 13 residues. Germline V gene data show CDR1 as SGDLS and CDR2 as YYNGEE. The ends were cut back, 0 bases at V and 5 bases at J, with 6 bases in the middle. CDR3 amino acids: CASSVASNNEQFF. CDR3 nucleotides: TGTGCCAGCAGCGTAGCGAGCAACAATGAGCAGTTCTTC. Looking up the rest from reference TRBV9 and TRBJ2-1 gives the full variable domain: DSGVTQTPKHLITATGQRVTLRCSPRSGDLSVYWYQQSLDQGLQFLIQYYNGEERAKGNILERFSAQQFPDLHSELNLSSLELGDSALYFCASSVASNNEQFFGPGTRLTVL.

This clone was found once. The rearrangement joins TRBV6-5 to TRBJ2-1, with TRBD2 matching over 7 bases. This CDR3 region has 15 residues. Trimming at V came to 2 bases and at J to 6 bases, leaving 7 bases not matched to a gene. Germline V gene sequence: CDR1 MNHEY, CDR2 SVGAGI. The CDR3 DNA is TGTGCCAGCAGTTACGCTAGCGGAGGTGTCAATGAGCAGTTCTTC. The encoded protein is CASSYASGGVNEQFF.

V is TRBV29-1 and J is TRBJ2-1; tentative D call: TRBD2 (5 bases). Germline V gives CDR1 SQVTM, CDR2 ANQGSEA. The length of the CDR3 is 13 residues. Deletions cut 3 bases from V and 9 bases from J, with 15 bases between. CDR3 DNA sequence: TGCAGCGTTGATCCTGTGGACTTTCGTGAGCAGTTCTTC. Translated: CSVDPVDFREQFF.

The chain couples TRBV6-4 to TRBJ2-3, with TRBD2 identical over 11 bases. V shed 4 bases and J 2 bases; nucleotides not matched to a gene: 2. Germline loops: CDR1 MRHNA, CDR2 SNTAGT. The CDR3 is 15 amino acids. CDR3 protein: CASSVTSGTTDTQYF. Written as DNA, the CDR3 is TGTGCCAGCAGTGTGACTAGCGGGACCACAGATACGCAGTATTTT.

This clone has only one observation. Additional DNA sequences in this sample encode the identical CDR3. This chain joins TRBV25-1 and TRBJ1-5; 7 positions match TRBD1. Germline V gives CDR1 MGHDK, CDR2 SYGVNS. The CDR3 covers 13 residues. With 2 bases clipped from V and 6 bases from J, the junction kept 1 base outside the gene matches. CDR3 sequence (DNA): TGTGCCAGCAGTGAACAGGGGGGTCAGCCCCAGCATTTT. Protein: CASSEQGGQPQHF. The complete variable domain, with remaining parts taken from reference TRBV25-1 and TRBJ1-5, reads EADIYQTPRYLVIGTGKKITLECSQTMGHDKMYWYQQDPGMELHLIHYSYGVNSTEKGDLSSESTVSRIRTEHFPLTLESARPSHTSQYLCASSEQGGQPQHFGDGTRLSIL.

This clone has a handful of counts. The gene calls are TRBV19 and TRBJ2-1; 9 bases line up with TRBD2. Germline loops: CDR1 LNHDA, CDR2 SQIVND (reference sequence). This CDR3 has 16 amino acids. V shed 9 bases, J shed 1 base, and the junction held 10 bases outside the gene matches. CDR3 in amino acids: CARIRRGRESYNEQFF. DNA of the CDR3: TGTGCCAGGATCAGACGCGGGAGGGAATCCTACAATGAGCAGTTCTTC. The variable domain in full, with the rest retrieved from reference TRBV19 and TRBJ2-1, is DGGITQSPKYLFRKEGQNVTLSCEQNLNHDAMYWYRQDPGQGLRLIYYSQIVNDFQKGDIAEGYSVSREKKESFPLTVTSAQKNPTAFYLCARIRRGRESYNEQFFGPGTRLTVL.

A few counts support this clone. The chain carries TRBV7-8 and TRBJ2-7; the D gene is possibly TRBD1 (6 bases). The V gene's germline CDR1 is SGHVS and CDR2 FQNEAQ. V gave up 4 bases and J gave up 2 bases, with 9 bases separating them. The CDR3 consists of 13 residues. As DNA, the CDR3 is TGTGCCAGCAGCTCAGGGGCAACCTACGAGCAGTACTTC. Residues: CASSSGATYEQYF. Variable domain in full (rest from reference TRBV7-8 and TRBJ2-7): GAGVSQSPRYKVAKRGQDVALRCDPISGHVSLFWYQQALGQGPEFLTYFQNEAQLDKSGLPSDRFFAERPEGSVSTLKIQRTQQEDSAVYLCASSSGATYEQYFGPGTRLTVT.